This TCR beta chain comes out of a study of monozygotic twins with cystic fibrosis. Study details: Approximately 3 micrograms of fragmented DNA underwent about 14 PCR cycles for library preparation.

Study observations and caveats: Clonality was generally low (median roughly 0.009), higher in the most severe patients.

Germline lookup yields CDR1 MGHRA and CDR2 YSYEKL. V dropped 1 base and J dropped 3 bases, with 13 bases sitting between them. CDR3 length: 15 residues. About this clone itself: Its specificity is unknown.

Assay: immunoSEQ multiplex PCR; the TCRdb copy retains only in-frame clones and omits some. The sample holds around 10,000 clones, over 99% seen once. Input material: blood. The origin of this receptor is a man aged 18 to 30 with cystic fibrosis. The chain joins TRBV4-1 to TRBJ2-7; tentatively, D is TRBD2 (7 bases). The CDR3 sequence is CASSQVVGGLYEQYF. The CDR3, as DNA: TGCGCCAGCAGCCAAGTGGTGGGGGGGCTCTACGAGCAGTACTTC.